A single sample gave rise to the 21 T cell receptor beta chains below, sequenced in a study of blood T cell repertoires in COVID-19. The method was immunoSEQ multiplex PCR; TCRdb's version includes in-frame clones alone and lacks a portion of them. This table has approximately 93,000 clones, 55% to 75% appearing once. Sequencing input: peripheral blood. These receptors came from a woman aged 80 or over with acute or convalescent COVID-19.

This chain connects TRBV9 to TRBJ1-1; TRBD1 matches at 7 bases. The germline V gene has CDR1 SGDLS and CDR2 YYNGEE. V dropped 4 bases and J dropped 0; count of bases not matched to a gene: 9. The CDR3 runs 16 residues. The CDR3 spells CASSSQSGTVNTEAFF. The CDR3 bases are TGTGCCAGCAGCTCACAATCCGGGACAGTGAACACTGAAGCTTTCTTT. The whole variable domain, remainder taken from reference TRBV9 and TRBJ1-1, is DSGVTQTPKHLITATGQRVTLRCSPRSGDLSVYWYQQSLDQGLQFLIQYYNGEERAKGNILERFSAQQFPDLHSELNLSSLELGDSALYFCASSSQSGTVNTEAFFGQGTRLTVV.

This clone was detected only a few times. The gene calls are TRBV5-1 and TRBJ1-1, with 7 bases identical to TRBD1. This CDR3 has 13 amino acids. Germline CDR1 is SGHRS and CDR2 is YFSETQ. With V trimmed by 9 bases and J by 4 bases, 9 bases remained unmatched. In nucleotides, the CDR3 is TGCGCCACCAATACAGGGGAGAGCACTGAAGCTTTCTTT. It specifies CATNTGESTEAFF.

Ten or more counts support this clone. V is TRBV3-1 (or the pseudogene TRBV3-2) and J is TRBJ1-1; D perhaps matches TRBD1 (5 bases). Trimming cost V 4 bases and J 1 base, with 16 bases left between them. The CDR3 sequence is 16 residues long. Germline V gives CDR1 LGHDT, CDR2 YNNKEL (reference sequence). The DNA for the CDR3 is TGTGCCAGCAGCCTGCGAGACGGGGGGAGGAACACTGAAGCTTTCTTT. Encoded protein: CASSLRDGGRNTEAFF.

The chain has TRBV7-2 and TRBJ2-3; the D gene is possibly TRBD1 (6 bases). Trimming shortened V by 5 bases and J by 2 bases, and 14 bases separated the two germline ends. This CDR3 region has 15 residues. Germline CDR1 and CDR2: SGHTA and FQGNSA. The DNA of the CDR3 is TGTGCCAGCAGCGTCACCCGGGACATCACAGATACGCAGTATTTT. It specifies CASSVTRDITDTQYF.

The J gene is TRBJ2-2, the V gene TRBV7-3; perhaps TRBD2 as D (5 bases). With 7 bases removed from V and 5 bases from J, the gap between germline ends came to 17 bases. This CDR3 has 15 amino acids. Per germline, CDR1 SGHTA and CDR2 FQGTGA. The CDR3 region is CASTSAGRNTGELFF. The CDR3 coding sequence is TGTGCCAGCACCTCTGCGGGCAGAAATACCGGGGAGCTGTTTTTT.

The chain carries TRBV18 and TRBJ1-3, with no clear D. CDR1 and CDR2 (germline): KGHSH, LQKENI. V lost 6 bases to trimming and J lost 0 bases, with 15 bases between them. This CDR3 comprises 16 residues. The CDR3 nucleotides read TGTGCCAGCTCCTATCGACCCGGGGACTCTGGAAACACCATATATTTT. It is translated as CASSYRPGDSGNTIYF.

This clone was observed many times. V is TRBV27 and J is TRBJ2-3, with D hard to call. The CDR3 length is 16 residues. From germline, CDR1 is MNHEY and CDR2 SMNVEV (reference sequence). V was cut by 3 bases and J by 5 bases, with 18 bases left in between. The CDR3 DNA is TGTGCCAGCAGTTTCTTCAGGCCCACCTCCGGAGATACGCAGTATTTT. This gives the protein CASSFFRPTSGDTQYF.

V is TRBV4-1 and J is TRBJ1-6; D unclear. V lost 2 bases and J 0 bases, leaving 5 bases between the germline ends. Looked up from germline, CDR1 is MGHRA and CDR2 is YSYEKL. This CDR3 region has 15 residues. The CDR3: CASSQRSSYNSPLHF. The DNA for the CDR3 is TGCGCCAGCAGCCAAAGGAGCTCCTATAATTCACCCCTCCACTTT.

The CDR3 region has the DNA TGTGCCAGCAGCTTAGGAAGAGGATACAATGAGCAGTTCTTC. Amino acid sequence: CASSLGRGYNEQFF. The chain links TRBV7-3 to TRBJ2-1; D is ambiguous. The ends were cut back, 2 bases at V and 4 bases at J, with 9 bases in the middle. The CDR3 is 14 residues long. Germline V gene sequence: CDR1 SGHTA, CDR2 FQGTGA.

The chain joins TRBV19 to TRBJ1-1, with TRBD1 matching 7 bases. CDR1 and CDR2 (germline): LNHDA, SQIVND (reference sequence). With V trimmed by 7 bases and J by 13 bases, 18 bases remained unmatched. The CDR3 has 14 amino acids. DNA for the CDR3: TGTGCCAGTACGGATATGAGAGGGACAGTGCAAGTTTTCTTT. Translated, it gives CASTDMRGTVQVFF.

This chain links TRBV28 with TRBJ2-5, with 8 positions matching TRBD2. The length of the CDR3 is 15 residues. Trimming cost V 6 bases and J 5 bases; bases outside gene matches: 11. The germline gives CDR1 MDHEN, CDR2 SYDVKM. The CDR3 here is CASSQLYGGAETQYF. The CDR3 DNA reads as TGTGCCAGCAGCCAACTCTACGGGGGGGCGGAGACCCAGTACTTC.

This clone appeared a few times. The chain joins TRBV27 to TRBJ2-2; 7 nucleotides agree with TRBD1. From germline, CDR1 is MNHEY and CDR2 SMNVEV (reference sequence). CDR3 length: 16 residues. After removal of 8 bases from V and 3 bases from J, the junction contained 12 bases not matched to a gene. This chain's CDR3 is CASQATRGPDTGELFF. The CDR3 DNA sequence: TGTGCCAGCCAAGCCACGAGGGGGCCAGACACCGGGGAGCTGTTTTTT.

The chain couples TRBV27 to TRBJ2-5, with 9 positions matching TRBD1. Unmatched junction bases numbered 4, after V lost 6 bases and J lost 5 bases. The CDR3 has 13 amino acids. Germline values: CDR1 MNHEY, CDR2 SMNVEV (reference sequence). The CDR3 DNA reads TGTGCCAGCAGCTCGACAGGGGGGGAGACCCAGTACTTC. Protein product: CASSSTGGETQYF.

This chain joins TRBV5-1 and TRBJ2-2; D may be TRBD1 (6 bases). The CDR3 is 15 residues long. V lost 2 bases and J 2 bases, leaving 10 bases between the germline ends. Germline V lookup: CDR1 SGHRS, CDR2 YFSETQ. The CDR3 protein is CASSFGTPNTGELFF. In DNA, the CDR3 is TGCGCCAGCAGCTTCGGGACACCTAACACCGGGGAGCTGTTTTTT.

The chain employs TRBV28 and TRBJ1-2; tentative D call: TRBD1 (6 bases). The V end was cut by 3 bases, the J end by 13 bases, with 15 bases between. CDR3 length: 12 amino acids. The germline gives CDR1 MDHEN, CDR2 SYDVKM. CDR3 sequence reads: CASSLGVGATTF. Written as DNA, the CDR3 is TGTGCCAGCAGTTTGGGGGTGGGGGCCACCACCTTC.

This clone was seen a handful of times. The DNA for the CDR3 is TGTGCCAGCAGCTTCAGGGGGCGAAGGTCCTACAATGAGCAGTTCTTC. Its protein is CASSFRGRRSYNEQFF. The J gene is TRBJ2-1, the V gene TRBV7-6; 8 bases line up with TRBD1. V dropped 3 bases and J dropped 1; count of bases not matched to a gene: 5. Germline V gene data show CDR1 as SGHVS and CDR2 as FNYEAQ. The CDR3 has 16 residues.

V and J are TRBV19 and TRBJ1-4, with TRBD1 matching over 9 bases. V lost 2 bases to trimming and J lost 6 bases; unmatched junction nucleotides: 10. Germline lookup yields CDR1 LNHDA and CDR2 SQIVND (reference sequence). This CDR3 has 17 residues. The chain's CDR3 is CASSIWTGANDDEKLFF. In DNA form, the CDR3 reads TGTGCCAGTAGTATATGGACAGGGGCCAACGATGATGAAAAACTGTTTTTT.

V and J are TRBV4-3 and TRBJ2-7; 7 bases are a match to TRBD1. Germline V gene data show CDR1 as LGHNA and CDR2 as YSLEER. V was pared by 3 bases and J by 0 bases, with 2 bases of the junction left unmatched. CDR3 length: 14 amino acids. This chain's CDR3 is CASSQDRFSYEQYF. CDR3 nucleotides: TGCGCCAGCAGCCAGGACAGGTTCTCCTACGAGCAGTACTTC.

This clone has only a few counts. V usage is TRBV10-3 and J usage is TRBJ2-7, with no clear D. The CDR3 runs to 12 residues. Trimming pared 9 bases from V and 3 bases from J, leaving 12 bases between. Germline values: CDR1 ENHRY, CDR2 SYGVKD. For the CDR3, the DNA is TGTGCCATGTCACCTAACCTCTACGAGCAGTACTTC. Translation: CAMSPNLYEQYF.

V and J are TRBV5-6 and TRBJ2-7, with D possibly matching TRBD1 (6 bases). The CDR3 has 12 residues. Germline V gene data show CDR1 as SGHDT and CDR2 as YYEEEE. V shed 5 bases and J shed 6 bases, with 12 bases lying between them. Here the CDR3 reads CASSSQGGEQYF. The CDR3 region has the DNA TGTGCCAGCAGTTCTCAAGGGGGCGAGCAGTACTTC.

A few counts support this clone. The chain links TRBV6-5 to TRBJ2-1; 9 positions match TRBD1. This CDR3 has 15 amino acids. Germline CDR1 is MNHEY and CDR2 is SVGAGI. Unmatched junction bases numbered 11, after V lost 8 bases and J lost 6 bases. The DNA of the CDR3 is TGTGCCAGCCTTCCTACAGGGGGCGCTTCCAATGAGCAGTTCTTC. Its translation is CASLPTGGASNEQFF.